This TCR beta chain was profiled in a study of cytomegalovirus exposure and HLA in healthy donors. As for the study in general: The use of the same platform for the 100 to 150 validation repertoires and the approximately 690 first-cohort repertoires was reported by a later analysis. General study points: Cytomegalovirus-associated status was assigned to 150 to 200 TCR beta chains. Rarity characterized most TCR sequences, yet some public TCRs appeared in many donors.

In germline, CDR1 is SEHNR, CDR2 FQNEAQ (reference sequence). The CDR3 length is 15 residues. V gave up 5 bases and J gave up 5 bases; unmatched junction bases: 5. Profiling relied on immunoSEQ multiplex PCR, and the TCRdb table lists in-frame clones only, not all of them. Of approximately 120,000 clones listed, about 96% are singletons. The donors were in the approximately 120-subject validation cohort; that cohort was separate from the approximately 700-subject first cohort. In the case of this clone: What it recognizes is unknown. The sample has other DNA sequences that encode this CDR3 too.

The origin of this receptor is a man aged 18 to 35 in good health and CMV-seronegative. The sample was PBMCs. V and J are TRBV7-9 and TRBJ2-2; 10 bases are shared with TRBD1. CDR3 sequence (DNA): TGTGCCAGCAGCCCATGGACAGGGGGTACCGGGGAGCTGTTTTTT. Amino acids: CASSPWTGGTGELFF.